The TCR beta chain described here comes from a study of OX40 agonist ivuxolimab in advanced cancers. Study-wide background: Recorded diagnoses for dose-escalation patients were hepatocellular carcinoma, melanoma, renal cell or head and neck cancer.

Sequencing used immunoSEQ multiplex PCR; TCRdb keeps in-frame clones, though not all of them. Found here are 65,000 to 95,000 clones, approximately 92% of them singletons; the top ten hold roughly 6.9%. From germline, CDR1 is SGHNT and CDR2 YENEEA. This CDR3 contains 14 residues. The germline V and J ends were trimmed by 5 bases and 1 base, with 11 bases remaining between them. This material consisted of CD4+ or CD8+ T cells sorted from blood, taken in a trial of the OX40 agonist ivuxolimab. The source is an adult with an advanced solid tumor such as melanoma, head and neck, liver or kidney cancer. The chain recombines TRBV11-3 with TRBJ2-5; D might be TRBD1 or TRBD2, each matching 5 bases. The CDR3 here is CASSLPGRQETQYF. CDR3 DNA: TGTGCCAGCAGCCTACCGGGACGCCAAGAGACCCAGTACTTC.